Below, 30 T cell receptor beta chains from the same sample are listed, as sequenced in a study of cytomegalovirus exposure and HLA in healthy donors. PCR was performed using 60 Vbeta and 13 Jbeta primers. Sequencing was performed with immunoSEQ multiplex PCR; in TCRdb, only in-frame clones are kept and a portion is missing. This repertoire shows about 200,000 clones, approximately 79% found once; its top ten account for 3.5% to 5%. The sample comprised PBMCs. These receptors all stem from a woman in her 30s in good health and CMV-seropositive.

The chain has TRBV7-2 and TRBJ1-5; 7 nucleotides align to TRBD1. This CDR3 has 15 residues. The junction had 4 bases not matched to a gene; V was cut back by 4 bases and J by 1 base. Germline V gene data show CDR1 as SGHTA and CDR2 as FQGNSA. Here the CDR3 reads CASSSTGTSNQPQHF. CDR3 DNA: TGTGCCAGCAGCTCGACAGGGACGAGCAATCAGCCCCAGCATTTT.

The V call is TRBV2, the J call TRBJ1-4; perhaps TRBD1 as D (5 bases). This CDR3 is built from 14 residues. V was clipped by 6 bases and J by 5 bases, with 13 bases between them. Germline V CDR1 and CDR2: SNHLY, FYNNEI. The CDR3 loop is CASSAGLSNEKLFF. The CDR3, as DNA: TGTGCCAGCAGCGCAGGGCTTTCCAATGAAAAACTGTTTTTT.

The V and J genes are TRBV6-5 and TRBJ1-2, with no clear D. The V end was cut by 5 bases, the J end by 4 bases, with 8 bases between. The CDR3 is 12 residues long. CDR1 MNHEY and CDR2 SVGAGI come from the germline V gene. The CDR3 DNA follows: TGTGCCAGCAGTCGTAGCAGCTATGGCTACACCTTC. Protein sequence: CASSRSSYGYTF.

This sequence joins TRBV2 and TRBJ2-7; D unclear. In germline, CDR1 is SNHLY, CDR2 FYNNEI. CDR3 length: 13 residues. Between the trimmed V and J ends, which lost 3 bases and 2 bases, there was a span of 8 bases. The CDR3 is CASSDLVAYEQYF. The CDR3 DNA is TGTGCCAGCAGTGACCTCGTAGCCTACGAGCAGTACTTC.

The rearrangement links TRBV5-4 to TRBJ1-1; D perhaps matches TRBD1 (6 bases). Between the trimmed V and J ends, which lost 2 bases and 1 base, there was a span of 9 bases. This CDR3 spans 14 amino acids. The V gene's germline CDR1 is SGHNT and CDR2 YYREEE (reference sequence). Written as DNA, the CDR3 is TGTGCCAGCAGCTTACGACAGGCGAACACTGAAGCTTTCTTT. Translated, it gives CASSLRQANTEAFF.

V and J are TRBV7-9 and TRBJ2-7, with TRBD2 as a possible D gene (6 bases). CDR3 length: 16 amino acids. The germline V gene has CDR1 SEHNR and CDR2 FQNEAQ (reference sequence). V was cut by 0 bases and J by 0 bases, with 12 bases left in between. CDR3 in DNA: TGTGCCAGCAGCTTAGCGGGAGGCGAAATCTCCTACGAGCAGTACTTC. The encoded protein is CASSLAGGEISYEQYF.

This clone was counted between two and nine times. This chain joins TRBV29-1 and TRBJ2-1; perhaps TRBD1 as D (6 bases). Germline CDR1 reads SQVTM; CDR2 reads ANQGSEA. CDR3 length: 11 residues. CDR3 region: CSSGAFDEQFF. The CDR3, as DNA: TGCAGTTCAGGGGCTTTCGATGAGCAGTTCTTC.

The chain recombines TRBV19 with TRBJ1-1; D is unresolved. The CDR3 totals 12 residues. Trimming took off 4 bases at V and 3 bases at J, with 6 bases between the two ends. Germline V CDR1 and CDR2: LNHDA, SQIVND (reference sequence). The CDR3 spells CASSSDYTEAFF. CDR3 nucleotide sequence: TGTGCCAGTAGTAGCGATTACACTGAAGCTTTCTTT. Full variable domain (outside the CDR3, taken from reference TRBV19 and TRBJ1-1): DGGITQSPKYLFRKEGQNVTLSCEQNLNHDAMYWYRQDPGQGLRLIYYSQIVNDFQKGDIAEGYSVSREKKESFPLTVTSAQKNPTAFYLCASSSDYTEAFFGQGTRLTVV.

The chain uses TRBV4-3 and TRBJ2-6; the D gene is possibly TRBD1 (7 bases). Germline V gene data show CDR1 as LGHNA and CDR2 as YSLEER. The CDR3 totals 19 residues. V was pared by 1 base and J by 0 bases, with 16 bases between. The CDR3 spells CASSQVRGTASSGANVLTF. The DNA for the CDR3 is TGCGCCAGCAGCCAAGTTCGCGGGACAGCGAGCTCTGGGGCCAACGTCCTGACTTTC.

The chain couples TRBV19 to TRBJ2-7; D perhaps matches TRBD2 (6 bases). The germline CDR1 and CDR2 sequences are LNHDA and SQIVND (reference sequence). The ends were cut back, 3 bases at V and 4 bases at J, with 10 bases in the middle. The CDR3 totals 13 residues. As DNA, the CDR3 is TGTGCCAGTAGTATCGCTGCGGGATACGAGCAGTACTTC. Its protein product is CASSIAAGYEQYF.

The V and J genes are TRBV4-2 and TRBJ2-2; TRBD2 is a possible D gene (5 bases). V was clipped by 0 bases and J by 5 bases, with 16 bases between them. The CDR3 covers 17 residues. The germline V gene has CDR1 LGHNA and CDR2 YNFKEQ. CDR3 sequence reads: CASSQEGGSGRTGELFF. CDR3 DNA sequence: TGTGCCAGCAGCCAAGAAGGAGGAAGCGGACGGACCGGGGAGCTGTTTTTT.

This clone was seen more than once but under ten times. This rearrangement joins TRBV19 to TRBJ1-1; 9 nucleotides match TRBD1. CDR1 is LNHDA and CDR2 is SQIVND in the germline V gene (reference sequence). The CDR3 is 13 residues long. The V segment lost 6 bases and the J segment 6 bases; nucleotides outside the gene matches: 5. The CDR3 spells CASRQGAMAEAFF. As DNA, the CDR3 is TGTGCCAGTAGACAGGGGGCGATGGCTGAAGCTTTCTTT.

The chain is built from TRBV4-2 and TRBJ1-2; D perhaps matches TRBD1 (5 bases). CDR1 and CDR2 from the germline V gene are LGHNA and YNFKEQ. The CDR3 runs to 15 residues. With 3 bases removed from V and 4 bases from J, the gap between germline ends came to 15 bases. CDR3 region: CASSQPDSETYGYTF. The CDR3 DNA follows: TGTGCCAGCAGCCAGCCCGACAGTGAGACCTATGGCTACACCTTC.

CDR3 in amino acids: CASSELGSSYEQYF. The DNA of the CDR3 is TGCGCCAGCAGTGAGCTCGGTAGCTCCTACGAGCAGTACTTC. The rearrangement links TRBV10-2 to TRBJ2-7; D call uncertain. V lost 2 bases and J lost 0, with 8 bases in between. The CDR3 is 14 amino acids. Germline CDR1 reads WSHSY; CDR2 reads SAAADI.

This chain links TRBV11-2 with TRBJ2-4; TRBD1 might be the D (6 bases). V shed 5 bases and J shed 2 bases, with 13 bases lying between them. The CDR3 is made up of 15 amino acids. Germline CDR1 reads SGHAT; CDR2 reads FQNNGV. CDR3 in DNA: TGTGCCAGCAGCACTCCGGACAGCTCCAAAAACATTCAGTACTTC. Its protein is CASSTPDSSKNIQYF.

This CDR3 is CASSAGDRGGNTIYF. CDR3 DNA: TGCGCCAGCAGCGCCGGGGACAGGGGTGGAAACACCATATATTTT. This sequence joins TRBV5-1 and TRBJ1-3; 10 positions match TRBD1. Trimming at V came to 4 bases and at J to 3 bases, leaving 4 bases not matched to a gene. This CDR3 contains 15 residues. From germline, CDR1 is SGHRS and CDR2 YFSETQ.

This clone was detected a few times. The chain carries TRBV11-2 and TRBJ1-1; D not certain. Germline CDR1 is SGHAT and CDR2 is FQNNGV. V shed 3 bases and J shed 0 bases, with 5 bases lying between them. The CDR3 has 13 amino acids. CDR3 sequence reads: CASSFGLNTEAFF. The CDR3 nucleotides read TGTGCCAGCAGCTTTGGCCTGAACACTGAAGCTTTCTTT.

This clone has only one observation. The chain carries TRBV11-3 and TRBJ2-3; D possibly corresponds to TRBD2 (7 bases). With 0 bases removed from V and 2 bases from J, the gap between germline ends came to 9 bases. Germline CDR1 is SGHNT and CDR2 is YENEEA. The CDR3 is 15 residues long. The CDR3 spells CASSLERGPTDTQYF. DNA of the CDR3: TGTGCCAGCAGCTTAGAGCGGGGGCCCACAGATACGCAGTATTTT. Full variable domain (outside the CDR3, taken from reference TRBV11-3 and TRBJ2-3): EAGVVQSPRYKIIEKKQPVAFWCNPISGHNTLYWYLQNLGQGPELLIRYENEEAVDDSQLPKDRFSAERLKGVDSTLKIQPAELGDSAVYLCASSLERGPTDTQYFGPGTRLTVL.

V usage is TRBV11-2 and J usage is TRBJ2-7; TRBD2 aligns across 13 bases. J lost 4 bases, V lost 3 bases, and 6 bases had no gene match. Germline CDR1 is SGHAT and CDR2 is FQNNGV. The CDR3 covers 16 residues. As DNA, the CDR3 is TGTGCCAGCAGCTTTGCCGGGACTAGCGGGAATTACGAGCAGTACTTC. This encodes CASSFAGTSGNYEQYF. The full variable domain, its missing parts supplied by reference TRBV11-2 and TRBJ2-7, is EAGVAQSPRYKIIEKRQSVAFWCNPISGHATLYWYQQILGQGPKLLIQFQNNGVVDDSQLPKDRFSAERLKGVDSTLKIQPAKLEDSAVYLCASSFAGTSGNYEQYFGPGTRLTVT.

The gene calls are TRBV25-1 and TRBJ2-7; TRBD2 aligns across 8 bases. In germline, CDR1 is MGHDK, CDR2 SYGVNS. The CDR3 loop spans 15 amino acids. The J segment lost 2 bases and the V segment lost 9 bases, leaving 12 bases of the junction unmatched. The CDR3 coding sequence is TGTGCCAGTTCCTGGGGGGTAGCGGGGCCCTACGAGCAGTACTTC. This translates into CASSWGVAGPYEQYF.

This chain links TRBV27 with TRBJ1-5; TRBD1 aligns across 7 bases. The V gene end was trimmed by 3 bases and the J gene end by 6 bases; junction bases not matched to a gene: 8. The CDR3 runs 15 residues. The germline V gene has CDR1 MNHEY and CDR2 SMNVEV (reference sequence). CDR3 protein: CASSFSQGLGQPQHF. The CDR3 DNA sequence: TGTGCCAGCAGTTTTTCACAGGGGTTGGGTCAGCCCCAGCATTTT.

This chain connects TRBV6-1 to TRBJ1-5; the D is unclear. Germline CDR1 reads MNHNS; CDR2 reads SASEGT. The CDR3 spans 11 residues. Trimming took off 9 bases at V and 15 bases at J, with 18 bases between the two ends. The CDR3 protein is CARNLSVGGHF. CDR3 sequence (DNA): TGTGCCAGAAACCTCAGCGTTGGCGGGCATTTT.

The chain carries TRBV5-1 and TRBJ2-1, with 14 bases aligning to TRBD2. Germline-derived CDR1 and CDR2 are SGHRS and YFSETQ. J was trimmed by 6 bases and V by 9 bases; bases with no gene match: 8. The CDR3 totals 15 residues. As DNA, the CDR3 is TGCGCCACCTCAATGGGGACTAGCGGGGGCAATGAGCAGTTCTTC. It codes for CATSMGTSGGNEQFF. The full variable domain, its missing parts supplied by reference TRBV5-1 and TRBJ2-1, is KAGVTQTPRYLIKTRGQQVTLSCSPISGHRSVSWYQQTPGQGLQFLFEYFSETQRNKGNFPGRFSGRQFSNSRSEMNVSTLELGDSALYLCATSMGTSGGNEQFFGPGTRLTVL.

The rearrangement links TRBV6-1 to TRBJ2-3, with unresolved D. Between the trimmed V and J ends, which lost 6 bases and 2 bases, there was a span of 12 bases. The CDR3 covers 14 residues. Germline CDR1 MNHNS, CDR2 SASEGT. The CDR3, as DNA: TGTGCCAGCAGCCGAGGTCTAGACACAGATACGCAGTATTTT. Translation gives CASSRGLDTDTQYF.

The chain uses TRBV4-1 and TRBJ2-1, with TRBD2 matching over 12 bases. V dropped 0 bases and J dropped 7; count of bases not matched to a gene: 4. This CDR3 region has 16 residues. CDR1 MGHRA and CDR2 YSYEKL come from the germline V gene. The CDR3 region has the DNA TGCGCCAGCAGCCAAGAGACTAGCGGGAGTAGGAATGAGCAGTTCTTC. Its protein is CASSQETSGSRNEQFF.

This clone was seen a few times. This sequence joins TRBV2 and TRBJ2-2; TRBD2 agrees at 8 bases. Germline trimming cut 8 bases from V and 14 bases from J; bases unmatched to any gene: 16. This CDR3 has 14 residues. Germline assignment: CDR1 SNHLY and CDR2 FYNNEI. Here the CDR3 reads CASEPLGGDHDLFF. CDR3 nucleotides: TGTGCCAGCGAACCGCTCGGGGGGGACCACGACCTGTTTTTT.

The CDR3: CAISLQGSHGYTF. Here the CDR3 DNA reads TGTGCCATCAGTTTACAGGGGAGCCATGGCTACACCTTC. The chain has TRBV10-3 and TRBJ1-2, with 7 nucleotides matching TRBD1. Germline values: CDR1 ENHRY, CDR2 SYGVKD. Germline trimming cut 5 bases from V and 6 bases from J; bases unmatched to any gene: 6. This CDR3 region has 13 residues.

The V call is TRBV5-1, the J call TRBJ2-5; 8 nucleotides align to TRBD1. The trim removed 3 bases at V and 3 bases at J, leaving 7 bases unmatched. The CDR3 runs to 15 residues. CDR1 is SGHRS and CDR2 is YFSETQ in the germline V gene. CDR3 protein: CASSSTQGAEETQYF. The CDR3 DNA sequence: TGCGCCAGCAGCTCAACTCAGGGGGCCGAAGAGACCCAGTACTTC.

The chain uses TRBV7-9 and TRBJ2-7, with a tentative D call TRBD2 (6 bases). The CDR3 is 15 residues long. Trimming cost V 1 base and J 0 bases, with 10 bases left between them. Germline CDR1 is SEHNR and CDR2 is FQNEAQ (reference sequence). The CDR3 is CASSLDAGYSYEQYF. Written as DNA, the CDR3 is TGTGCCAGCAGCTTAGACGCGGGGTACTCCTACGAGCAGTACTTC.

The genes are TRBV4-1 and TRBJ2-5, with 9 nucleotides matching TRBD1. The DNA end lines up better with TRBJ2-7; the J call may be wrong. CDR3 size: 17 residues. Germline assignment: CDR1 MGHRA and CDR2 YSYEKL. For the CDR3, the DNA is TGCGCCAGCAGCCAAGTAGTTTCCGGGACAGGGATTTACGAGCAGTACTTC. As protein: CASSQVVSGTGIYEQYF.